These 3 T cell receptor beta chains share one sample of origin, sequenced in a study of T cell responses to AZD1222 COVID-19 vaccine. Sequencing used immunoSEQ multiplex PCR; TCRdb keeps in-frame clones, though not all of them. This table holds about 97,000 clones, approximately 84% found once. The sequencing used peripheral blood, collected on day 0 of AZD1222 vaccination. The receptors derive from an adult in good health.

The J gene is TRBJ2-2, the V gene TRBV5-1; TRBD1 matches 9 bases. CDR1 is SGHRS, CDR2 YFSETQ, per germline. The CDR3 extends over 17 amino acids. The junction had 12 bases not matched to a gene; V was cut back by 4 bases and J by 5 bases. The CDR3: CASSPLGQGKKTGELFF. The CDR3 DNA is TGCGCCAGCAGCCCGTTAGGACAGGGGAAGAAAACCGGGGAGCTGTTTTTT.

The rearrangement uses TRBV9 and TRBJ2-3; D not resolved. The germline gives CDR1 SGDLS, CDR2 YYNGEE. The CDR3 runs 15 residues. Trimming removed 2 bases from V and 0 bases from J, with 10 bases in between. DNA of the CDR3: TGTGCCAGCAGCGTCCCCCTTGGAAGCACAGATACGCAGTATTTT. It specifies CASSVPLGSTDTQYF.

The chain has TRBV7-8 and TRBJ2-7; 8 nucleotides align to TRBD1. CDR3 length: 17 amino acids. V lost 5 bases to trimming and J lost 2 bases; unmatched junction nucleotides: 14. Germline CDR1 and CDR2: SGHVS and FQNEAQ. The chain's CDR3 is CASSRNRDRGRAYEQYF. As DNA, the CDR3 is TGTGCCAGCAGCCGCAATAGAGACAGGGGTAGAGCCTACGAGCAGTACTTC.